This record covers a single T cell receptor beta chain. The data were taken from a study of PD-L1 blockade in urothelial cancer. Patients' cancers were locally advanced or metastatic urothelial carcinomas. Here immunoSEQ multiplex PCR was the method, and the copy in TCRdb shows in-frame clones only, minus some. The sample holds 37,000 or so clones, 82% seen once. Germline CDR1 reads SQVTM; CDR2 reads ANQGSEA. The CDR3 loop spans 12 amino acids. Trimming removed 3 bases from V and 4 bases from J, with 9 bases in between. The chain couples TRBV29-1 to TRBJ1-1, with D possibly being TRBD1 (5 bases). The TCR sequence derives from a man aged 60-69 years with urothelial cancer. This specimen was PBMCs, taken around atezolizumab (anti-PD-L1) treatment. The CDR3 coding sequence is TGCAGCGTTGATCGGGGGGGCACTGAAGCTTTCTTT. It translates to CSVDRGGTEAFF.